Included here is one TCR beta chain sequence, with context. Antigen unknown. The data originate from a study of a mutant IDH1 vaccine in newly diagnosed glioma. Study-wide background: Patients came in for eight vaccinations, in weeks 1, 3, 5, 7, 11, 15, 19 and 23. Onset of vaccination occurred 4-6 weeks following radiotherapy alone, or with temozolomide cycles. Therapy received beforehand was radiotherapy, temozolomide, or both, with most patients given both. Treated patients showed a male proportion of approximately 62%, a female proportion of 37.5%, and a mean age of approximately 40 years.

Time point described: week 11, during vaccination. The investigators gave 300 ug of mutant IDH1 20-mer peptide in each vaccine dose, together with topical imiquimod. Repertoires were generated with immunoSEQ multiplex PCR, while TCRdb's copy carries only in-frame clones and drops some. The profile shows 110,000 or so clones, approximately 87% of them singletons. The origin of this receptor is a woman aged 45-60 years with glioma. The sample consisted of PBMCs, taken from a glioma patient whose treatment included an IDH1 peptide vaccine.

CDR3 sequence reads: CASSFWYGREGQDEQYF. For the CDR3, the DNA is TGTGCCAGCAGTTTTTGGTACGGGCGGGAGGGCCAGGACGAGCAGTACTTC. This chain uses TRBV28 with TRBJ2-7; 9 bases align to TRBD2. There are 17 residues in the CDR3. In germline, CDR1 is MDHEN, CDR2 SYDVKM. Unmatched junction bases numbered 14, after V lost 3 bases and J lost 5 bases.